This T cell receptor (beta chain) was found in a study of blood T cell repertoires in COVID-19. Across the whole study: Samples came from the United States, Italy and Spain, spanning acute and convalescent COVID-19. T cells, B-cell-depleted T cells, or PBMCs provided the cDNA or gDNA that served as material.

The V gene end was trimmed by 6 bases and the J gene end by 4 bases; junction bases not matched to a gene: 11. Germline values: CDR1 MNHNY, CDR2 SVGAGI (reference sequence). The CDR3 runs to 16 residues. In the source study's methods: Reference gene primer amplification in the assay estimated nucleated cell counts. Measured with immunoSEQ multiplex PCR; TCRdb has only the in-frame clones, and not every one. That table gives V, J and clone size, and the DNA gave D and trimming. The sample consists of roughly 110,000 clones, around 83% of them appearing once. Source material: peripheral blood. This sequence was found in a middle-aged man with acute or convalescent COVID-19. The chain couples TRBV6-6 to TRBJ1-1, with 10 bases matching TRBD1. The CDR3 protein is CASSLRQGASFTEAFF. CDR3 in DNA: TGTGCCAGCAGCCTAAGACAGGGGGCGAGTTTCACTGAAGCTTTCTTT.